One T cell receptor beta chain is described in this entry. Its specificity is not known. CDR3 length equals 13 residues. From germline, CDR1 is SEHNR and CDR2 FQNEAQ (reference sequence). V lost 1 base, J lost 12 bases, and 13 bases lay in between. The data are from a study of T cells in Graves' hyperthyroidism and ophthalmopathy. General study findings and limits: Ophthalmopathy was model-predicted a median about six months pre-onset. Blood also showed most of the thyroid clonotypes that were expanded above 0.001.

Thyroid ultrasound, orbital computed tomography, clinical symptoms, and serum thyroxine and TRAb underpinned diagnoses. The investigators amplified TCR beta CDR3 regions from RNA transcripts. First-round RT-PCR targeting the TCR CDR3 was performed with the HTBI primer set. TCRdb passed the multiplex PCR reads through MiXCR, listing each CDR3 protein once. The sample records 490,000 or so distinct CDR3 sequences, roughly 15% being singletons. The receptor was derived from a woman aged 25 to 39 with Graves' ophthalmopathy. V is TRBV7-9 and J is TRBJ2-1; no reliable D call. What was sequenced was blood. The CDR3 sequence is CASSLGLAGGQFF. The CDR3 nucleotides read TGTGCCAGCAGCTTAGGTCTCGCCGGCGGGCAGTTCTTC.